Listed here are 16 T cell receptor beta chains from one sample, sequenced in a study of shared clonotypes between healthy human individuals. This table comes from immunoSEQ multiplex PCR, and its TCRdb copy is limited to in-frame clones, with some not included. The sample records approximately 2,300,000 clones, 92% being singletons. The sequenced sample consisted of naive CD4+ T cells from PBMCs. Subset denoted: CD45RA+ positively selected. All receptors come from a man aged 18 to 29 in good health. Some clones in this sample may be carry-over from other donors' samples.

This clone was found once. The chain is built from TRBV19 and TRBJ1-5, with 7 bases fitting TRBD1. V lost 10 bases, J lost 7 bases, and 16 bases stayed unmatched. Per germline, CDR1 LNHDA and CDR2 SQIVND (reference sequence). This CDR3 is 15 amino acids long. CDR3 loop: CATTEQGRALQPQHF. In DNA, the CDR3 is TGTGCCACGACCGAACAGGGGCGGGCTTTACAGCCCCAGCATTTT. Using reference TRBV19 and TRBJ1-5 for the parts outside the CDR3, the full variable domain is DGGITQSPKYLFRKEGQNVTLSCEQNLNHDAMYWYRQDPGQGLRLIYYSQIVNDFQKGDIAEGYSVSREKKESFPLTVTSAQKNPTAFYLCATTEQGRALQPQHFGDGTRLSIL.

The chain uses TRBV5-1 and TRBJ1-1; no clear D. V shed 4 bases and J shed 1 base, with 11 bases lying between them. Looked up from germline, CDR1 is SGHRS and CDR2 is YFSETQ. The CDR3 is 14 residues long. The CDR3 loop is CASSPGRTNTEAFF. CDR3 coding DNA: TGCGCCAGCAGCCCTGGAAGAACGAACACTGAAGCTTTCTTT.

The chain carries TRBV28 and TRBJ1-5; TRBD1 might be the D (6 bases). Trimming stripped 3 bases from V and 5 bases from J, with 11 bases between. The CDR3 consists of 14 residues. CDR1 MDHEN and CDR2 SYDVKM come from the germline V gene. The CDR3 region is CASSLHRVDQPQHF. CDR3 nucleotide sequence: TGTGCCAGCAGTTTGCACAGGGTCGATCAGCCCCAGCATTTT.

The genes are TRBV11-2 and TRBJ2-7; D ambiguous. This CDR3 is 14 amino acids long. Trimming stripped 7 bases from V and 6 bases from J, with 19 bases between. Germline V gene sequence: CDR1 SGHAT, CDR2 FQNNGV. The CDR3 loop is CASTLFKGSFEQYF. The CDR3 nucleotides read TGTGCCAGCACCCTGTTCAAGGGAAGTTTCGAGCAGTACTTC.

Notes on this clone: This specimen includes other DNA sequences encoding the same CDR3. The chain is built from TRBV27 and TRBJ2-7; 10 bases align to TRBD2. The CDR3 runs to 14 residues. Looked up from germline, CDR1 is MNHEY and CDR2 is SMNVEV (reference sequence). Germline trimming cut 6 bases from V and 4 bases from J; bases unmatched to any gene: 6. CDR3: CASSPRTSGYEQYF. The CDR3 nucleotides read TGTGCCAGCAGCCCCAGGACTAGCGGTTACGAGCAGTACTTC.

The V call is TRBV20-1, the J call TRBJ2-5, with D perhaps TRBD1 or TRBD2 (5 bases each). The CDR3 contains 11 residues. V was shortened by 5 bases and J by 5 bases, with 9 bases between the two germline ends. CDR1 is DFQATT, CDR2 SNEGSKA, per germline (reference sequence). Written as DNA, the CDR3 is TGCAGTGCTGGGGGAATGGAGACCCAGTACTTC. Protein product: CSAGGMETQYF.

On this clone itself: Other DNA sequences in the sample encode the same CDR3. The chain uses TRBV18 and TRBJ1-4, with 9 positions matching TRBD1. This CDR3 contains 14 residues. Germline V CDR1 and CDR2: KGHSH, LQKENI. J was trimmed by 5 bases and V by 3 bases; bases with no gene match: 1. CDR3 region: CASSPGQGNEKLFF. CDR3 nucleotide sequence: TGTGCCAGCTCACCGGGACAGGGAAATGAAAAACTGTTTTTT.

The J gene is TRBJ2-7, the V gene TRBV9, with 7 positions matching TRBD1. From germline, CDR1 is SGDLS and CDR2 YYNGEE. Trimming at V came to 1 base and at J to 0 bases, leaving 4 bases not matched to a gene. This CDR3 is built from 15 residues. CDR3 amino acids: CASSVQGGASYEQYF. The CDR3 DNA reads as TGTGCCAGCAGCGTACAAGGGGGCGCCTCCTACGAGCAGTACTTC. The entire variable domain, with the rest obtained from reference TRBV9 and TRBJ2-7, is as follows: DSGVTQTPKHLITATGQRVTLRCSPRSGDLSVYWYQQSLDQGLQFLIQYYNGEERAKGNILERFSAQQFPDLHSELNLSSLELGDSALYFCASSVQGGASYEQYFGPGTRLTVT.

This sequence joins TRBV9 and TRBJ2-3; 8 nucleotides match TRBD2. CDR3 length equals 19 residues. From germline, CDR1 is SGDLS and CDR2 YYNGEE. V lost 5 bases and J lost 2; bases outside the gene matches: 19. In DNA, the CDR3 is TGTGCCAGCAGTTCCCGGGGGGGAAGCCGACCGGGGACCACAGATACGCAGTATTTT. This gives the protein CASSSRGGSRPGTTDTQYF.

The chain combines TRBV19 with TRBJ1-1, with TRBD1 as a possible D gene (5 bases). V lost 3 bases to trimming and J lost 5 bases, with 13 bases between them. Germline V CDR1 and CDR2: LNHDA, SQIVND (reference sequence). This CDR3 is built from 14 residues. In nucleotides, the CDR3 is TGTGCCAGTAGTATGGACACACCGGGGACTGAAGCTTTCTTT. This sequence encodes CASSMDTPGTEAFF.

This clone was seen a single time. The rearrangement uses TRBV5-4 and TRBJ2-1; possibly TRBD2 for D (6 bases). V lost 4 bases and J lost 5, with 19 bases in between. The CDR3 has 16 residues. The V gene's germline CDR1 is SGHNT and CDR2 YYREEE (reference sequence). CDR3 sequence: CASSPPPAGFDNEQFF. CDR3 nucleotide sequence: TGTGCCAGCAGCCCGCCCCCAGCGGGCTTTGACAATGAGCAGTTCTTC. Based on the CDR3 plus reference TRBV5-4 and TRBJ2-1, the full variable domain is ETGVTQSPTHLIKTRGQQVTLRCSSQSGHNTVSWYQQALGQGPQFIFQYYREEENGRGNFPPRFSGLQFPNYSSELNVNALELDDSALYLCASSPPPAGFDNEQFFGPGTRLTVL.

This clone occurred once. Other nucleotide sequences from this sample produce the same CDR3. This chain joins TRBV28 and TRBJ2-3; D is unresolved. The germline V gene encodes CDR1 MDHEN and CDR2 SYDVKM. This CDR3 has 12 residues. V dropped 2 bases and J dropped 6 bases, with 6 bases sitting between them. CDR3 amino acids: CASSLGEDTQYF. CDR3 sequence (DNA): TGTGCCAGCAGTTTAGGTGAGGATACGCAGTATTTT. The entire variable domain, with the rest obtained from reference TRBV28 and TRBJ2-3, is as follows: DVKVTQSSRYLVKRTGEKVFLECVQDMDHENMFWYRQDPGLGLRLIYFSYDVKMKEKGDIPEGYSVSREKKERFSLILESASTNQTSMYLCASSLGEDTQYFGPGTRLTVL.

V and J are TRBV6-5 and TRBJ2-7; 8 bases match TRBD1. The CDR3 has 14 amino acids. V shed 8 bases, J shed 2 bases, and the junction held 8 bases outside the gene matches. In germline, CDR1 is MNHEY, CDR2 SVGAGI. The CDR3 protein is CASAYGQGTYEQYF. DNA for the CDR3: TGTGCCAGCGCCTACGGACAGGGAACCTACGAGCAGTACTTC.

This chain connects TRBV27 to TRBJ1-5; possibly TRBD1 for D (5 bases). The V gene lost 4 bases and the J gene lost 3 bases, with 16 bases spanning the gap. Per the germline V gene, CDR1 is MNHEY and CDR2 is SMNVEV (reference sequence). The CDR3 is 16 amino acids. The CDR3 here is CASSSYQGPNNQPQHF. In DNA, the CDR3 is TGTGCCAGCAGTTCGTATCAGGGTCCCAACAATCAGCCCCAGCATTTT.

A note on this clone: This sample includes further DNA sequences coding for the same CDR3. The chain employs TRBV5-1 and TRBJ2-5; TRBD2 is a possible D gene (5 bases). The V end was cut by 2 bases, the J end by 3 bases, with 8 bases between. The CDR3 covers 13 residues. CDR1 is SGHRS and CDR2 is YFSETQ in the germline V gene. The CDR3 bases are TGCGCCAGCAGCTTCGGGGTCGAAGAGACCCAGTACTTC. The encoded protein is CASSFGVEETQYF.

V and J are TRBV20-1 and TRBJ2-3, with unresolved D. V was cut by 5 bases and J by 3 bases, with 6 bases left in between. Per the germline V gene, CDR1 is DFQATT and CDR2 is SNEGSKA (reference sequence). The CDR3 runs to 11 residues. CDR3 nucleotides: TGCAGTGCTGGGGAAACAGATACGCAGTATTTT. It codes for CSAGETDTQYF.